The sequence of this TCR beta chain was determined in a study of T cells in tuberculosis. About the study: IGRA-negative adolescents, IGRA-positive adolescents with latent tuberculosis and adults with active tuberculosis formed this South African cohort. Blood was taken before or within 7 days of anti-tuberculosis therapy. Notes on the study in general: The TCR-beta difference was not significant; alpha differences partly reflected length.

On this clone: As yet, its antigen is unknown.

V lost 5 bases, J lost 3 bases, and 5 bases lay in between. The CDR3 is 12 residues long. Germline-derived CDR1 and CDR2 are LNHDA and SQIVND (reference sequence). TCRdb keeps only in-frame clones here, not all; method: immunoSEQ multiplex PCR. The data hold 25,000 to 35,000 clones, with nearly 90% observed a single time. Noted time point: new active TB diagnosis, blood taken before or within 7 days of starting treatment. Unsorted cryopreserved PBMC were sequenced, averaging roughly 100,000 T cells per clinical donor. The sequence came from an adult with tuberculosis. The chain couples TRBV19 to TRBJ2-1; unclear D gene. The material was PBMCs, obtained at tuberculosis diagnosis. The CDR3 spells CASSVLYNEQFF. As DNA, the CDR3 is TGTGCCAGTAGTGTCCTCTACAATGAGCAGTTCTTC. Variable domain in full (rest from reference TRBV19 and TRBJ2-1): DGGITQSPKYLFRKEGQNVTLSCEQNLNHDAMYWYRQDPGQGLRLIYYSQIVNDFQKGDIAEGYSVSREKKESFPLTVTSAQKNPTAFYLCASSVLYNEQFFGPGTRLTVL.